This T cell receptor beta chain comes out of a study of CD8 T cells in Susac syndrome. RNA in amounts of roughly 0.5 to 1 ug was reverse transcribed with random hexamers. The TCR beta CDR3 was amplified by immunoSEQ multiplex PCR across 54 Vbeta, 13 Jbeta. Each CDR3 protein gets one entry after TCRdb re-called the immunoSEQ multiplex PCR reads with MiXCR. The table records around 130,000 distinct CDR3 sequences, 94% of them present only once. From blood CD8+ and CD4+ T cells, the TCR beta chain was sequenced. Matched for age and sex, the controls were healthy donors. Negative magnetic isolation gave CD8+ and CD4+ cells; FACS enriched CD8+ TEMRA. The CDR3 has 18 residues. Germline CDR1 and CDR2: GTSNPN and SVGIG (reference sequence). Trimming shortened V by 3 bases and J by 7 bases, and 30 bases separated the two germline ends.

Sequenced material: CD4+ T cells from PBMCs. The sequence was obtained from a human donor in good health. The chain is built from TRBV30 and TRBJ1-2; possible D gene TRBD1, 6 bases. DNA for the CDR3: TGTGCCTGGAGACGTGGTTGGGAGCGGGGGCTCTCTTTGAGTGGCTACACCTTC. Residues: CAWRRGWERGLSLSGYTF. Complete variable domain (other parts from reference TRBV30 and TRBJ1-2): SQTIHQWPATLVQPVGSPLSLECTVEGTSNPNLYWYRQAAGRGLQLLFYSVGIGQISSEVPQNLSASRPQDRQFILSSKKLLLSDSGFYLCAWRRGWERGLSLSGYTFGSGTRLTVV.